This TCR beta chain is from a study of T-cell memory formation after mild COVID-19. The CDR3 is 15 residues long. Germline V gene sequence: CDR1 MGHRA, CDR2 YSYEKL. V was cut by 1 base and J by 4 bases, with 11 bases left in between. Concerning this clonotype: As yet, its antigen is unknown.

The study, taken as a whole, reports: There was a balanced CD4/CD8 profile in clones contracting day 15 to 85, and later expanders leaned CD4+.

Researchers used 5'RACE with constant-segment primers to make TCR alpha and TCR beta cDNA libraries that carry sample barcodes and UMIs. TCRdb redid the calling of the 5' RACE reads with MiXCR, one entry per CDR3 protein. The sample holds 110,000 or so distinct CDR3 sequences, about a fifth seen once. The receptor's source is a man between 18 and 35 years old who had mild COVID-19 (a few samples of this study predate the infection). Cell type and time point are not known. The specimen was PBMCs or a T cell subset sorted from them (not recorded which). The J gene is TRBJ1-5, the V gene TRBV4-1; D is uncertain. In DNA form, the CDR3 reads TGCGCCAGCAGCCAAGGTCCAGGCCTAAATCAGCCCCAGCATTTT. Its translation is CASSQGPGLNQPQHF.